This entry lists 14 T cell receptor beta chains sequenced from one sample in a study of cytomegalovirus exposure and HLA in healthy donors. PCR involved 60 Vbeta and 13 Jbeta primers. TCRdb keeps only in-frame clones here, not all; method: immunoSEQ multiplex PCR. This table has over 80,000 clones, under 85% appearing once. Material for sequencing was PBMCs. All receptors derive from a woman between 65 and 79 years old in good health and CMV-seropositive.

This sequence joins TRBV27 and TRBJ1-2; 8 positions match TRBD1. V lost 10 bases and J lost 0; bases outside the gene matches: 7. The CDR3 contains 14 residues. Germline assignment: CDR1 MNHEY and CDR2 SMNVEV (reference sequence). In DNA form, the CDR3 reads TGTGCCACCAGGGGGCTGGCTACTAACTATGGCTACACCTTC. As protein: CATRGLATNYGYTF.

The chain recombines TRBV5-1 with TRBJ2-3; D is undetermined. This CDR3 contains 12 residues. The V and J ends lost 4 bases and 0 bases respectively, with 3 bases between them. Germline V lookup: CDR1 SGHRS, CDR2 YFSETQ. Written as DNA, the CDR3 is TGCGCCAGCAGCCAGAGCACAGATACGCAGTATTTT. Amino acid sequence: CASSQSTDTQYF.

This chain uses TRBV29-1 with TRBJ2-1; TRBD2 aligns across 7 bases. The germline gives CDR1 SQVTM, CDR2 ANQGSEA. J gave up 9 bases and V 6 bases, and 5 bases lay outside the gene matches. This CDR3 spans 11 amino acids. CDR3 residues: CSVVTGGEQFF. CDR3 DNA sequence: TGCAGCGTGGTCACGGGGGGTGAGCAGTTCTTC.

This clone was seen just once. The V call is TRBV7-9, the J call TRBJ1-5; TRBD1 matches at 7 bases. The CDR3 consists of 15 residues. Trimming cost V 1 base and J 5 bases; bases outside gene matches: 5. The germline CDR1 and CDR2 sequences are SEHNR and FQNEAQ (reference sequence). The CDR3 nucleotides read TGTGCCAGCAGCTTAGGAGGGGGCCCCTATCAGCCCCAGCATTTT. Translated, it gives CASSLGGGPYQPQHF.

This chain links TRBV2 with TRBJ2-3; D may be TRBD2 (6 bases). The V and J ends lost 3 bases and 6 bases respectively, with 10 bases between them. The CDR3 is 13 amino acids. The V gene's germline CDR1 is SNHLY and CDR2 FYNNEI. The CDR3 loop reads CASSDGGRDTQYF. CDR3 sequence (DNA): TGTGCCAGCAGTGACGGGGGAAGGGATACGCAGTATTTT.

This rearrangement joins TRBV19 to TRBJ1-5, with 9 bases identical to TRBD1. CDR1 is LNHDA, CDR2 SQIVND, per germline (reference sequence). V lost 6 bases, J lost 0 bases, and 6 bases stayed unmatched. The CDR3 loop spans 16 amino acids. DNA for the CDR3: TGTGCCAGTAGCAGAACAGGGGGCGATAGCAATCAGCCCCAGCATTTT. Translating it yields CASSRTGGDSNQPQHF.

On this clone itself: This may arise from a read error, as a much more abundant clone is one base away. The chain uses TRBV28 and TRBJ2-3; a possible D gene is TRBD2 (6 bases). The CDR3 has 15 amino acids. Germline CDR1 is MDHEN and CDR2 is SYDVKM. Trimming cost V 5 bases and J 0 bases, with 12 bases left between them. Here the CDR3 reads CASSTGTASTDTQYF. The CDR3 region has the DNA TGTGCCAGCAGTACCGGGACTGCTAGCACAGATACGCAGTATTTT.

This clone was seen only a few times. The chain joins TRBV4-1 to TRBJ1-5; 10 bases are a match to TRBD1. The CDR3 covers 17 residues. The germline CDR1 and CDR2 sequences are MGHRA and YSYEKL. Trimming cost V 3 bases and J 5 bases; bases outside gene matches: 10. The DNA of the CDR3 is TGCGCCAGCAGCCACGGGGAATTCGGACAGGGGGATCAGCCCCAGCATTTT. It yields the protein CASSHGEFGQGDQPQHF.

This chain's CDR3 is CASSFPGSYEQYF. CDR3 DNA sequence: TGTGCCAGCAGTTTCCCAGGCTCCTACGAGCAGTACTTC. The gene calls are TRBV28 and TRBJ2-7; no definite D call. The CDR3 has 13 residues. The V gene lost 3 bases and the J gene lost 0 bases, with 6 bases spanning the gap. Germline loops: CDR1 MDHEN, CDR2 SYDVKM. The full variable domain, with the rest looked up from reference TRBV28 and TRBJ2-7, is DVKVTQSSRYLVKRTGEKVFLECVQDMDHENMFWYRQDPGLGLRLIYFSYDVKMKEKGDIPEGYSVSREKKERFSLILESASTNQTSMYLCASSFPGSYEQYFGPGTRLTVT.

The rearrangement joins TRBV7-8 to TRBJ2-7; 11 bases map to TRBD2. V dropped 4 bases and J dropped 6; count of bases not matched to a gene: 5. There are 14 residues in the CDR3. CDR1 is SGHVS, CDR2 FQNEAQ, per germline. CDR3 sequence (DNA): TGTGCCAGCAGCTCCCTACTAGCGGGAGCCGAGCAGTACTTC. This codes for CASSSLLAGAEQYF.

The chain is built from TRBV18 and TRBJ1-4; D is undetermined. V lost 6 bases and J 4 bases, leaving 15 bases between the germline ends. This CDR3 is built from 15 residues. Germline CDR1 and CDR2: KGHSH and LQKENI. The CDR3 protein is CASSPNSGGNEKLFF. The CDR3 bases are TGTGCCAGCTCCCCGAACTCAGGTGGTAATGAAAAACTGTTTTTT.

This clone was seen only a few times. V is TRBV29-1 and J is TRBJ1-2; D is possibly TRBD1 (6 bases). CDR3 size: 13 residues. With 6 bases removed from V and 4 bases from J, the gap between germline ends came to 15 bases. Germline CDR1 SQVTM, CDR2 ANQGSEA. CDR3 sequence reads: CSVAPRGTYGYTF. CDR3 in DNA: TGCAGCGTCGCCCCCAGGGGCACCTATGGCTACACCTTC.

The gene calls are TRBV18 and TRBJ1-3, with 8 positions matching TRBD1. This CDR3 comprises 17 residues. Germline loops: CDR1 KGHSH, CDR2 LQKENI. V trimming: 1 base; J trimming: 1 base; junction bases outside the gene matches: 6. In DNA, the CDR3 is TGTGCCAGCTCACCACTCACCACAGGGGGTTCTGGAAACACCATATATTTT. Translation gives CASSPLTTGGSGNTIYF.

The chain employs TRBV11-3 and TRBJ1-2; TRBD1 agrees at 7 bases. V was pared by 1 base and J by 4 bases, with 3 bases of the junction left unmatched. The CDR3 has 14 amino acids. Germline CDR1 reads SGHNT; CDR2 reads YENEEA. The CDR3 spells CASSLGGTVYGYTF. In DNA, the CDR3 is TGTGCCAGCAGCTTAGGGGGGACAGTCTATGGCTACACCTTC.